This TCR beta chain was profiled in a study of blood T cell repertoires in COVID-19. Across the study: Donors in the United States, Italy and Spain gave samples during acute or convalescent COVID-19. Sources were T cells, B-cell-depleted T cells, or PBMCs; the material itself was cDNA or gDNA.

This clone was seen only once. The CDR3 sequence is 15 residues long. V lost 1 base, J lost 3 bases, and 4 bases stayed unmatched. The germline V gene encodes CDR1 SGHKS and CDR2 YYEKEE (reference sequence). How the authors handled the data: Quantification of nucleated cells was approximated via reference gene primer amplification. Libraries were prepared by immunoSEQ multiplex PCR; TCRdb keeps only in-frame clonotypes and omits some of them. Clone size and the V and J calls come from that table; the DNA yielded D and trimming. The profile shows hundreds of thousands of clones, roughly 90% of them singletons. Followed longitudinally, the Seattle patients had been enrolled during active infection.

Material for sequencing was peripheral blood. The receptor was derived from a woman in her thirties with COVID-19, enrolled during active disease. The J gene is TRBJ2-7, the V gene TRBV5-5, with TRBD2 matching over 10 bases. The DNA for the CDR3 is TGTGCCAGCAGCTTGCTAGCGGGAGTAGGCTACGAGCAGTACGTC. Translating it yields CASSLLAGVGYEQYV.